Shown below are 28 T cell receptor beta chains from a single sample sequenced in a study of cytomegalovirus exposure and HLA in healthy donors. The PCR ran on 60 Vbeta and 13 Jbeta primers. Sequencing used immunoSEQ multiplex PCR; TCRdb keeps in-frame clones, though not all of them. The repertoire table contains 53,000 or so clones. The specimen sequenced was PBMCs. The origin of the receptors is a male donor in good health and CMV-seropositive.

The chain has TRBV7-8 and TRBJ1-1; 8 nucleotides line up with TRBD1. Germline V gene sequence: CDR1 SGHVS, CDR2 FQNEAQ. V dropped 5 bases and J dropped 5; count of bases not matched to a gene: 7. This CDR3 region has 14 residues. The CDR3 nucleotides are TGTGCCAGCAGCCGAGACAGGGGTTGGACTGAAGCTTTCTTT. Its translation is CASSRDRGWTEAFF.

The rearrangement links TRBV11-2 to TRBJ2-1; 8 bases line up with TRBD2. This CDR3 comprises 16 residues. Germline loops: CDR1 SGHAT, CDR2 FQNNGV. Trimming removed 2 bases from V and 2 bases from J; junction bases left unmatched: 5. The CDR3 nucleotides read TGTGCCAGCAGCTTAACCCCGGGGGGGACCTACAATGAGCAGTTCTTC. The encoded protein is CASSLTPGGTYNEQFF.

J is TRBJ2-7 and V is TRBV4-1, with D unclear. Trimming pared 4 bases from V and 2 bases from J, leaving 9 bases between. The CDR3 has 13 amino acids. CDR1 and CDR2 from the germline V gene are MGHRA and YSYEKL. The CDR3 spells CASSLETAYEQYF. DNA of the CDR3: TGCGCCAGCAGCCTTGAAACAGCCTACGAGCAGTACTTC.

The chain combines TRBV25-1 with TRBJ1-1, with D tentatively TRBD1 (5 bases). CDR1 is MGHDK and CDR2 is SYGVNS in the germline V gene. CDR3 size: 12 residues. The V and J ends lost 5 bases and 5 bases respectively, with 9 bases between them. In nucleotides, the CDR3 is TGTGCCAGCAGTCAGGGTGGGACTGAAGCTTTCTTT. Amino acids: CASSQGGTEAFF.

The chain is built from TRBV5-1 and TRBJ2-2, with TRBD1 matching 9 bases. The length of the CDR3 is 14 residues. Looked up from germline, CDR1 is SGHRS and CDR2 is YFSETQ. J was trimmed by 4 bases and V by 5 bases; bases with no gene match: 3. In nucleotides, the CDR3 is TGCGCCAGCAGGGGACAGGGCGGCACCGGGGAGCTGTTTTTT. This encodes CASRGQGGTGELFF.

This rearrangement joins TRBV6-1 to TRBJ1-3; no firm D call. Germline V CDR1 and CDR2: MNHNS, SASEGT. Trimming pared 3 bases from V and 0 bases from J, leaving 6 bases between. The CDR3 has 14 residues. The CDR3: CASSEARSGNTIYF. CDR3 nucleotide sequence: TGTGCCAGCAGTGAGGCCCGCTCTGGAAACACCATATATTTT.

The chain joins TRBV11-1 to TRBJ2-1, with TRBD1 identical over 8 bases. Per the germline V gene, CDR1 is SGHAT and CDR2 is FQDESV (reference sequence). This CDR3 region has 16 residues. V lost 5 bases, J lost 5 bases, and 11 bases stayed unmatched. In DNA, the CDR3 is TGTGCCAGCAGCACCAGAGGACAGGGTGAAGACAATGAGCAGTTCTTC. This sequence encodes CASSTRGQGEDNEQFF.

The gene calls are TRBV6-5 and TRBJ2-1; 10 bases align to TRBD2. The CDR3 loop spans 15 amino acids. The V gene's germline CDR1 is MNHEY and CDR2 SVGAGI. Trimming took 5 bases from V and 3 from J; bases not matched to a gene: 4. Here the CDR3 DNA reads TGTGCCAGCAGTCCCAGCGGGGGGGGCTACAATGAGCAGTTCTTC. Residues: CASSPSGGGYNEQFF.

V usage is TRBV6-5 and J usage is TRBJ2-5; 7 nucleotides agree with TRBD2. TRBJ2-7 explains the end of the DNA better; the J call may be wrong. This CDR3 comprises 15 residues. The germline CDR1 and CDR2 sequences are MNHEY and SVGAGI. DNA for the CDR3: TGTGCCAGCACTATCTGGGGGGGAGGGACCTACGAGCAGTACTTC. Protein product: CASTIWGGGTYEQYF.

The rearrangement uses TRBV7-9 and TRBJ2-1; 8 bases agree with TRBD2. Trimming at V came to 5 bases and at J to 3 bases, leaving 15 bases not matched to a gene. This CDR3 is 18 amino acids long. Germline V CDR1 and CDR2: SEHNR, FQNEAQ (reference sequence). This CDR3 reads CASSRKDPRGGLYNEQFF. CDR3 DNA sequence: TGTGCCAGCAGCCGAAAAGACCCTCGGGGGGGCCTCTACAATGAGCAGTTCTTC.

The chain couples TRBV27 to TRBJ1-5, with no clear D. The germline V gene has CDR1 MNHEY and CDR2 SMNVEV (reference sequence). This CDR3 has 15 amino acids. V lost 6 bases and J lost 0, with 12 bases in between. The CDR3 loop reads CASSVGVSSNQPQHF. Written as DNA, the CDR3 is TGTGCCAGCAGCGTCGGTGTTAGTAGCAATCAGCCCCAGCATTTT.

The gene calls are TRBV18 and TRBJ1-1; D is uncertain. Germline V CDR1 and CDR2: KGHSH, LQKENI. CDR3 length: 11 residues. The germline V and J ends were trimmed by 6 bases and 1 base, with 3 bases remaining between them. In nucleotides, the CDR3 is TGTGCCAGCTCGAGGAACACTGAAGCTTTCTTT. This translates into CASSRNTEAFF.

The chain employs TRBV7-9 and TRBJ1-3; 8 positions match TRBD1. Looked up from germline, CDR1 is SEHNR and CDR2 is FQNEAQ (reference sequence). V shed 5 bases and J 1 base; nucleotides not matched to a gene: 4. CDR3 length: 15 amino acids. The CDR3 nucleotides are TGTGCCAGCAGCCTGGACAGGGATTCTGGAAACACCATATATTTT. Residues: CASSLDRDSGNTIYF.

This chain links TRBV5-8 with TRBJ2-7; TRBD2 agrees at 7 bases. J lost 9 bases, V lost 2 bases, and 8 bases had no gene match. The germline CDR1 and CDR2 sequences are SGHTS and YDEGEE. The CDR3 runs 13 residues. Here the CDR3 DNA reads TGTGCCAGCAGCTTTGGGGGGGGGAAGGTGCAGTACTTC. It is translated as CASSFGGGKVQYF.

The chain recombines TRBV5-1 with TRBJ1-4, with 9 bases matching TRBD1. From germline, CDR1 is SGHRS and CDR2 YFSETQ. The CDR3 is 16 amino acids. Trimming took 0 bases from V and 0 from J; bases not matched to a gene: 0. CDR3 in amino acids: CASSLGQGATNEKLFF. In nucleotides, the CDR3 is TGCGCCAGCAGCTTGGGACAGGGGGCAACTAATGAAAAACTGTTTTTT.

This chain connects TRBV5-1 to TRBJ2-7; D perhaps matches TRBD2 (5 bases). The ends were cut back, 4 bases at V and 2 bases at J, with 16 bases in the middle. This CDR3 comprises 15 residues. The germline gives CDR1 SGHRS, CDR2 YFSETQ. Here the CDR3 DNA reads TGCGCCAGCAGCCGAGAGCTAGCAACGCCCTACGAGCAGTACTTC. This encodes CASSRELATPYEQYF.

The CDR3 DNA reads as TGCGCCAGCAGCTTTGGTGGACACGAAGGATACGAGCAGTACTTC. Encoded protein: CASSFGGHEGYEQYF. The J gene is TRBJ2-7, the V gene TRBV5-1; tentative D call: TRBD1 (5 bases). Looked up from germline, CDR1 is SGHRS and CDR2 is YFSETQ. The length of the CDR3 is 15 residues. V gave up 2 bases and J gave up 4 bases, with 16 bases separating them. Full variable domain (outside the CDR3, taken from reference TRBV5-1 and TRBJ2-7): KAGVTQTPRYLIKTRGQQVTLSCSPISGHRSVSWYQQTPGQGLQFLFEYFSETQRNKGNFPGRFSGRQFSNSRSEMNVSTLELGDSALYLCASSFGGHEGYEQYFGPGTRLTVT.

The chain uses TRBV11-3 and TRBJ1-2; D call uncertain. The CDR3 is made up of 12 amino acids. The V end lost 1 base, the J end lost 4 bases, and 4 bases lay between the germline ends. Germline values: CDR1 SGHNT, CDR2 YENEEA. Here the CDR3 DNA reads TGTGCCAGCAGCTTAGCCGGCTATGGCTACACCTTC. This translates into CASSLAGYGYTF.

The chain recombines TRBV10-3 with TRBJ1-1; 7 positions match TRBD1. Germline V gives CDR1 ENHRY, CDR2 SYGVKD. With 4 bases clipped from V and 4 bases from J, the junction kept 6 bases outside the gene matches. The CDR3 length is 14 residues. CDR3 sequence reads: CAISAGQSGTEAFF. CDR3 in DNA: TGTGCCATCAGTGCGGGACAGTCGGGCACTGAAGCTTTCTTT.

The J gene is TRBJ2-5, the V gene TRBV5-4; 8 bases fit TRBD1. Germline lookup yields CDR1 SGHNT and CDR2 YYREEE (reference sequence). J was trimmed by 4 bases and V by 4 bases; bases with no gene match: 9. The CDR3 consists of 15 residues. The CDR3 spells CASSPTTGVVETQYF. CDR3 bases: TGTGCCAGCAGCCCTACGACAGGGGTGGTAGAGACCCAGTACTTC.

J is TRBJ1-3 and V is TRBV5-4, with unresolved D. In germline, CDR1 is SGHNT, CDR2 YYREEE (reference sequence). The CDR3 covers 14 residues. Between the trimmed V and J ends, which lost 0 bases and 0 bases, there was a span of 4 bases. The CDR3 region has the DNA TGTGCCAGCAGCTTGGGAGTCTCTGGAAACACCATATATTTT. It specifies CASSLGVSGNTIYF.

The genes are TRBV4-1 and TRBJ1-2, with 7 bases lining up with TRBD1. Germline CDR1 is MGHRA and CDR2 is YSYEKL. V shed 1 base, J shed 4 bases, and the junction held 12 bases outside the gene matches. CDR3 size: 17 residues. Here the CDR3 DNA reads TGCGCCAGCAGCCAAGCCGGACAGGCGCAGTGGGGCTATGGCTACACCTTC. This codes for CASSQAGQAQWGYGYTF.

The chain recombines TRBV7-3 with TRBJ1-1; tentatively, D is TRBD1 (5 bases). The germline V gene has CDR1 SGHTA and CDR2 FQGTGA. The CDR3 is 15 amino acids. The germline V and J ends were trimmed by 4 bases and 10 bases, with 22 bases remaining between them. CDR3 in DNA: TGTGCCAGCAGCTCCCAGGAGGGGTCTTGGGAGGTAGCTTTCTTT. As protein: CASSSQEGSWEVAFF.

This chain uses TRBV4-3 with TRBJ2-3, with a weak D call TRBD1 (5 bases). Germline lookup yields CDR1 LGHNA and CDR2 YSLEER. V lost 0 bases to trimming and J lost 5 bases, with 12 bases between them. The CDR3 contains 15 residues. The CDR3 loop is CASSQDYHQGDTQYF. For the CDR3, the DNA is TGCGCCAGCAGCCAAGATTATCACCAGGGAGATACGCAGTATTTT.

The chain uses TRBV4-1 and TRBJ2-6; possibly TRBD1 for D (6 bases). Trimming removed 1 base from V and 4 bases from J, with 20 bases in between. The CDR3 consists of 19 residues. The germline V gene encodes CDR1 MGHRA and CDR2 YSYEKL. In DNA, the CDR3 is TGCGCCAGCAGCCAAGCGGTCCCAGGGGTAGGTACCGGGGCCAACGTCCTGACTTTC. Protein sequence: CASSQAVPGVGTGANVLTF.

The chain has TRBV9 and TRBJ1-1; D perhaps matches TRBD1 (5 bases). The CDR3 length is 13 residues. Trimming left V 0 bases short and J 2 bases short, with 5 bases between. Germline CDR1 reads SGDLS; CDR2 reads YYNGEE. CDR3 coding DNA: TGTGCCAGCAGCGTAGGGACAAACACTGAAGCTTTCTTT. Translated: CASSVGTNTEAFF.

The V and J genes are TRBV7-6 and TRBJ2-1; D perhaps matches TRBD1 (5 bases). The V end lost 3 bases, the J end lost 5 bases, and 14 bases lay between the germline ends. Germline V gives CDR1 SGHVS, CDR2 FNYEAQ. CDR3 size: 15 residues. The CDR3 loop reads CASSFRQGGDNEQFF. CDR3 DNA sequence: TGTGCCAGCAGCTTCAGGCAGGGTGGAGACAATGAGCAGTTCTTC.

J is TRBJ2-7 and V is TRBV15, with D possibly matching TRBD2 (7 bases). The CDR3 runs 15 residues. Trimming removed 5 bases at V and 0 bases at J, with 14 bases between. Germline CDR1 LNHNV, CDR2 YYDKDF (reference sequence). CDR3 protein: CATSGGAGGSYEQYF. CDR3 in DNA: TGTGCCACCAGCGGGGGGGCGGGCGGCTCCTACGAGCAGTACTTC.